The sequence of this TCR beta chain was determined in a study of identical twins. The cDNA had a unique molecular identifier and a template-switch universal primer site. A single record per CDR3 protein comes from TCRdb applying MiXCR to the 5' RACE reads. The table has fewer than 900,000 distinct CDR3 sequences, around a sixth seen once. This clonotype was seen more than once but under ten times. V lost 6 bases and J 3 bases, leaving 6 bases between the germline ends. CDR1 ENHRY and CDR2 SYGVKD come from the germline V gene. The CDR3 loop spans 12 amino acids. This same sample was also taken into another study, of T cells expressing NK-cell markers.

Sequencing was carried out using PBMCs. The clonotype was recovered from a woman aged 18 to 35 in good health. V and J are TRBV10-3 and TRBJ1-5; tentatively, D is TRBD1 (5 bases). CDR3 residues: CAIRGTNQPQHF. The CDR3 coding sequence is TGTGCCATCAGGGGGACCAATCAGCCCCAGCATTTT.